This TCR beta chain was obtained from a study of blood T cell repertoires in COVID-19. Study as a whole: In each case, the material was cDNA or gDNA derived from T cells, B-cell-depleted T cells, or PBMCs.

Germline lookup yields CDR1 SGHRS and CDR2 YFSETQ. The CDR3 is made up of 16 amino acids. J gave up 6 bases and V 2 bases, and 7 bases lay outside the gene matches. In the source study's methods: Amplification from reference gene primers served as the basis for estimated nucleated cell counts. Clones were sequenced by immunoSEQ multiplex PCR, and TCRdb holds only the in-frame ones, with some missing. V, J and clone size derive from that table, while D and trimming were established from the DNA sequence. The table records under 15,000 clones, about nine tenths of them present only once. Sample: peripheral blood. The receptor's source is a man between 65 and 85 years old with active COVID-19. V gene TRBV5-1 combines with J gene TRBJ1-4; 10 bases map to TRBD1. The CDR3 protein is CASSLQTGGGDEKLFF. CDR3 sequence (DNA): TGCGCCAGCAGCTTACAGACAGGGGGCGGCGATGAAAAACTGTTTTTT.